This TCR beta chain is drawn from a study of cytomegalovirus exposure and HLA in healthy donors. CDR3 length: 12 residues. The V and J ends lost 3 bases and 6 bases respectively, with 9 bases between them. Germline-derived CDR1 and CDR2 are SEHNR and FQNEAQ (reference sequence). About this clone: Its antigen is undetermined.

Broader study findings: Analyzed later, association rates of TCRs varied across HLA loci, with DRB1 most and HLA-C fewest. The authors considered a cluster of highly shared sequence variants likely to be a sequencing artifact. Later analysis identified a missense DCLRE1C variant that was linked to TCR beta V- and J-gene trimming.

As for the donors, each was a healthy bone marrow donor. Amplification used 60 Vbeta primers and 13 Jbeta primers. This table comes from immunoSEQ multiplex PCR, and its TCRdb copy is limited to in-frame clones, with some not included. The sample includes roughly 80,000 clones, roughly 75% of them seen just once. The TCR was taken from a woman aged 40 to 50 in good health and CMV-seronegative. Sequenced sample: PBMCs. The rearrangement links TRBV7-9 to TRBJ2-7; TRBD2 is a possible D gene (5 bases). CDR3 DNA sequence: TGTGCCAGCAGCTTCCTAGCAACCGAGCAGTACTTC. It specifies CASSFLATEQYF. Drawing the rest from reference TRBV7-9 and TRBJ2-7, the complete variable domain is DTGVSQNPRHKITKRGQNVTFRCDPISEHNRLYWYRQTLGQGPEFLTYFQNEAQLEKSRLLSDRFSAERPKGSFSTLEIQRTEQGDSAMYLCASSFLATEQYFGPGTRLTVT.